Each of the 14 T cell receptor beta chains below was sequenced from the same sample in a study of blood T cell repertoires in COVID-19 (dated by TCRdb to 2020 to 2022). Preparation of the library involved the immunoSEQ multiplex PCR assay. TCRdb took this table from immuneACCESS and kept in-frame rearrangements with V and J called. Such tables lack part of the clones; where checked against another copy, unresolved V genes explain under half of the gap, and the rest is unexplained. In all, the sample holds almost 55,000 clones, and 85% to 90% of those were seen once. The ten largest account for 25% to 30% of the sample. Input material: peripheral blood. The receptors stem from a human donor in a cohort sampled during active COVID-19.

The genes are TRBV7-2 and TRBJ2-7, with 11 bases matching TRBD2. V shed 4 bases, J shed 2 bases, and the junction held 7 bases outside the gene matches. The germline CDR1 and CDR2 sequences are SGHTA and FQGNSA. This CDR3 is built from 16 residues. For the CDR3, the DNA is TGTGCCAGCAGCTCCGGACCGGGACTAGCGGCCTACGAGCAGTACTTC. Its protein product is CASSSGPGLAAYEQYF.

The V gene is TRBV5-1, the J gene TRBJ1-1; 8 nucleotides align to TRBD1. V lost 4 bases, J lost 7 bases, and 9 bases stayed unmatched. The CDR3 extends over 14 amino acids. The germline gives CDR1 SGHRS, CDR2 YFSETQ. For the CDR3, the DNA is TGCGCCAGCAGCCTCGGACAGGGTGTGGATGAAGCTTTCTTT. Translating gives CASSLGQGVDEAFF.

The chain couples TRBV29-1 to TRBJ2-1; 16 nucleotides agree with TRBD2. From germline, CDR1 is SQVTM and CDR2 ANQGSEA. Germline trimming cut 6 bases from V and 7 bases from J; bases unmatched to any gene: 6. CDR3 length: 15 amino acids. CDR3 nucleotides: TGCAGCGTGGGGACTAGCGGGGGGGCTGTGAATGAGCAGTTCTTC. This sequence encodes CSVGTSGGAVNEQFF.

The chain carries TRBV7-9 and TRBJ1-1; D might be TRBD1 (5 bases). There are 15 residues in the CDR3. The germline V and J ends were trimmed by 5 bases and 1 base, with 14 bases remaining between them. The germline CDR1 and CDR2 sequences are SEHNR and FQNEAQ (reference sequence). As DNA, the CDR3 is TGTGCCAGCAGCCCACGCTCGCAGGGGAACACTGAAGCTTTCTTT. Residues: CASSPRSQGNTEAFF. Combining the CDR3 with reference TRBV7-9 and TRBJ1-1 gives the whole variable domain DTGVSQNPRHKITKRGQNVTFRCDPISEHNRLYWYRQTLGQGPEFLTYFQNEAQLEKSRLLSDRFSAERPKGSFSTLEIQRTEQGDSAMYLCASSPRSQGNTEAFFGQGTRLTVV.

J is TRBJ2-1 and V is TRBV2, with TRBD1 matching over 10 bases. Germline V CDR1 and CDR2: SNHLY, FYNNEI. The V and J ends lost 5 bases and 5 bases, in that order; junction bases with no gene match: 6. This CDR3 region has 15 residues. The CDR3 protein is CASSRPGQGNNEQFF. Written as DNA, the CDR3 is TGTGCCAGCAGTCGTCCGGGACAGGGGAACAATGAGCAGTTCTTC.

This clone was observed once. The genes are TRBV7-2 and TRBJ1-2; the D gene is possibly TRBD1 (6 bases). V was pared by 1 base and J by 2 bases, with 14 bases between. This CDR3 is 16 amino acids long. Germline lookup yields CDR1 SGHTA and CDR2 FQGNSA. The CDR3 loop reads CASSLVSGGRNYGYTF. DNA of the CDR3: TGTGCCAGCAGCTTAGTATCTGGGGGCAGAAACTATGGCTACACCTTC.

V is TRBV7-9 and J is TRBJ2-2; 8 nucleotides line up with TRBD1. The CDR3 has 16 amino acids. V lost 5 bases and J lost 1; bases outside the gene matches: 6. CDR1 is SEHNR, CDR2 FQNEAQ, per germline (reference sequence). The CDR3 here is CASSPLGQENTGELFF. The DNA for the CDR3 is TGTGCCAGCAGCCCCCTGGGACAGGAGAACACCGGGGAGCTGTTTTTT. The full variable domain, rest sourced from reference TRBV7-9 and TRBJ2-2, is DTGVSQNPRHKITKRGQNVTFRCDPISEHNRLYWYRQTLGQGPEFLTYFQNEAQLEKSRLLSDRFSAERPKGSFSTLEIQRTEQGDSAMYLCASSPLGQENTGELFFGEGSRLTVL.

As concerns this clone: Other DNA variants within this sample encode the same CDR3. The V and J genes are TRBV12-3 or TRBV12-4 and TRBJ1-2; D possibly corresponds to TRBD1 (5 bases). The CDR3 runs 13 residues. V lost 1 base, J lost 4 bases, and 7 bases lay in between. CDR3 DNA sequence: TGTGCCAGCAGTTTAGGGCAGGGCTATGGCTACACCTTC. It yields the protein CASSLGQGYGYTF.

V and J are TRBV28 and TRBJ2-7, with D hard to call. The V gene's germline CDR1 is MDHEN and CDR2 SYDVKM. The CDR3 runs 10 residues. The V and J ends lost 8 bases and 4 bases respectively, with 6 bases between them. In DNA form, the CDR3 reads TGTGCCAGCTCCCGTTACGAGCAGTACTTC. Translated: CASSRYEQYF.

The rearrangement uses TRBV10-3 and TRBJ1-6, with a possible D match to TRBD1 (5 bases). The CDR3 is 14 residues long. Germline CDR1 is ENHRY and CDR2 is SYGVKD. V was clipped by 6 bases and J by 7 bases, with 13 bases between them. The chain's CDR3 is CAIREQGVNSPLHF. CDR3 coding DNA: TGTGCCATCAGGGAACAAGGGGTGAATTCACCCCTCCACTTT.

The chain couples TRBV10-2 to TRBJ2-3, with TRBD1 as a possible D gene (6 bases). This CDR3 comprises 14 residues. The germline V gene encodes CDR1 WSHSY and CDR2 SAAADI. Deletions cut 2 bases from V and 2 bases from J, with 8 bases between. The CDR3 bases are TGCGCCAGCAGTGAGCAGGGGAACACAGATACGCAGTATTTT. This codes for CASSEQGNTDTQYF.

The CDR3 protein is CASSIGTDTQYF. DNA of the CDR3: TGTGCCAGTAGTATCGGCACAGATACGCAGTATTTT. The V call is TRBV19, the J call TRBJ2-3; no definite D call. V was clipped by 3 bases and J by 1 base, with 2 bases between them. Germline lookup yields CDR1 LNHDA and CDR2 SQIVND (reference sequence). The CDR3 runs to 12 residues.

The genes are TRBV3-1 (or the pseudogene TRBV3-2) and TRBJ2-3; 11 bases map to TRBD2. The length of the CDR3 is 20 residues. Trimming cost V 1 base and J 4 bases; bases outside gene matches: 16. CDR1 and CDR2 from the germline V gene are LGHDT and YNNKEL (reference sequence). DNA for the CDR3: TGTGCCAGCAGCCAAGGACTAGCGGGGAGGATTTGGGCTGAGGCAGATACGCAGTATTTT. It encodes CASSQGLAGRIWAEADTQYF.

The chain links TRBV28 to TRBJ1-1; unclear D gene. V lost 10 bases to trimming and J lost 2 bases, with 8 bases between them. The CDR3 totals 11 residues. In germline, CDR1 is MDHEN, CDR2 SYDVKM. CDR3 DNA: TGTGCCACCGTGAGAAACACTGAAGCTTTCTTT. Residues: CATVRNTEAFF. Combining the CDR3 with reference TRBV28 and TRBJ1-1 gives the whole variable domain DVKVTQSSRYLVKRTGEKVFLECVQDMDHENMFWYRQDPGLGLRLIYFSYDVKMKEKGDIPEGYSVSREKKERFSLILESASTNQTSMYLCATVRNTEAFFGQGTRLTVV.